A selection of T cell receptor beta chains follows, all from one sample in a study of blood T cell repertoires in COVID-19. Using immunoSEQ multiplex PCR, the repertoire was profiled, and TCRdb retains in-frame clones only, with some absent. The table lists approximately 230,000 clones, around nine tenths of them singletons. Sequenced: peripheral blood. These receptors all come from a man older than 75 with acute or convalescent COVID-19. Both conserved end residues are trimmed from each CDR3. Fields, in order: J gene, CDR3 length, V gene, CDR3 protein.

>TRBJ2-5|14|TRBV6-2/TRBV6-3
ASSYNLRGGKQSQY
>TRBJ1-5|12|TRBV3-1/TRBV3-2
ASSPRVSNQPQH
>TRBJ2-5|12|TRBV6-5
ASSSHRGRETQY
>TRBJ1-5|12|TRBV7-2
ASSLLENNQPQH
>TRBJ2-4|15|TRBV3-1/TRBV3-2
ASSQKGQGQAKNIQY
>TRBJ2-2|14|TRBV19
ASSIFAGVSTGELF
>TRBJ2-3|11|TRBV7-8
ASSPQGYLSQY
>TRBJ2-1|14|TRBV3-1/TRBV3-2
ASSLTGTGSYNEQF
>TRBJ2-1|13|TRBV9
ASSVEGQINNEQF
>TRBJ2-3|14|TRBV19
ASRRTSGRAGDTQY
>TRBJ1-5|17|TRBV5-4
ASSHLTGEGLGSNQPQH
>TRBJ2-7|12|TRBV11-2
ASSLEYGEGEQY
>TRBJ2-7|12|TRBV6-5
ASSYQGGSYEQY
>TRBJ2-5|14|TRBV7-9
ASSPTGGSFQETQY
>TRBJ2-5|11|TRBV19
ASSGQRGETQY
>TRBJ2-7|16|TRBV14
ASSRRVGLEAGTREQY
>TRBJ1-4|13|TRBV28
ASSSSGTGREKLF
>TRBJ2-3|12|TRBV2
ASSDSRGRDTQY
>TRBJ1-2|15|TRBV18
ASSPLDRASGIYGYT
>TRBJ2-2|15|TRBV9
ASSVGEGGGNTGELF
>TRBJ2-2|12|TRBV7-3
ASSEGVNTGELF
>TRBJ2-3|14|TRBV5-1
ASSLGLAGVSDTQY
>TRBJ2-1|13|TRBV6-4
ASSEGQGRINEQF
>TRBJ2-1|19|TRBV10-3
AISESVGLAGAGRSYNEQF
>TRBJ2-6|13|TRBV11-3
ASSQIPPGANVLT
>TRBJ2-1|16|TRBV4-3
ASSQEATGTSGYNEQF
>TRBJ2-7|12|TRBV11-2
ASSTNRDYHEQY
>TRBJ1-2|13|TRBV7-2
ASRVTSGAGVGYT
>TRBJ1-2|10|TRBV2
ASSVTGNGYT
>TRBJ2-1|14|TRBV24-1
ATSDLREGSFNEQF
>TRBJ2-3|14|TRBV4-2
ASSQFRDPSTDTQY
>TRBJ2-5|11|TRBV11-3
ASSFGPQETQY